This T cell receptor beta chain was observed in a study of cytomegalovirus exposure and HLA in healthy donors. Study results and limitations: For most TCR sequences rarity was the rule, although some public TCRs occurred in many donors.

V shed 4 bases and J shed 3 bases, with 7 bases lying between them. This CDR3 contains 13 residues. The germline gives CDR1 SSHAT, CDR2 FNYEAQ (reference sequence). Notes on this clone: Antigen: not known.

PCR amplification relied on 60 Vbeta primers (plus 13 Jbeta primers). Method: immunoSEQ multiplex PCR; TCRdb's copy keeps in-frame clones and lacks some. Of a few hundred thousand clones detected, roughly 70% appear once; the ten largest clones hold 2% to 2.5%. The sample taken for sequencing was PBMCs. The chain employs TRBV7-7 and TRBJ1-3, with a possible D match to TRBD1 (5 bases). The sequence was collected from a female donor in good health and CMV-seronegative. CDR3 bases: TGTGCCAGCAGCTCACAGGTTGGAAACACCATATATTTT. Translating it yields CASSSQVGNTIYF.